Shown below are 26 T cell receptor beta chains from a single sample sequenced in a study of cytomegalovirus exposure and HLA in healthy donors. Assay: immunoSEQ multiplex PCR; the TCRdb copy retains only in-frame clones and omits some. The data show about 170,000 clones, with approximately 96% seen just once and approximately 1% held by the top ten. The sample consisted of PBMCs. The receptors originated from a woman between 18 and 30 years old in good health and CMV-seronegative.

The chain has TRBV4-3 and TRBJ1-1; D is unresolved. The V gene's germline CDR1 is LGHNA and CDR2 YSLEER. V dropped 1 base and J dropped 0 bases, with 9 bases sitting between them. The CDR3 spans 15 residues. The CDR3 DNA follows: TGCGCCAGCAGCCAAGTTCCGGGAATGAACACTGAAGCTTTCTTT. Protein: CASSQVPGMNTEAFF.

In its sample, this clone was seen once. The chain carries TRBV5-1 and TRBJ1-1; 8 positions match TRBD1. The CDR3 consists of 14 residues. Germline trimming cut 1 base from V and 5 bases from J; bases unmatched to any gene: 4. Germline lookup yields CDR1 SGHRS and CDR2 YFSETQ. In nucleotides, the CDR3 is TGCGCCAGCAGCTTGCAGGGGGCGGAAACTGAAGCTTTCTTT. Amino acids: CASSLQGAETEAFF.

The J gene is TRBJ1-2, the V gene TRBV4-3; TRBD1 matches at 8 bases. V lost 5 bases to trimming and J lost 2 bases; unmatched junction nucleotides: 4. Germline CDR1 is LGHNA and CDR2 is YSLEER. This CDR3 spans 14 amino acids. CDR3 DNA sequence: TGCGCCAGCAGCTCCAGACAGGGGAACTATGGCTACACCTTC. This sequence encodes CASSSRQGNYGYTF.

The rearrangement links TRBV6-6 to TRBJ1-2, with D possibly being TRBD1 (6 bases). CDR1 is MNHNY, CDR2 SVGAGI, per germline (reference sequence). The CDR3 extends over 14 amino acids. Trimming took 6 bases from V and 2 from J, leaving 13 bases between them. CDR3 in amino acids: CASRLGGQNYGYTF. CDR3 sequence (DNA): TGTGCCAGCAGACTCGGGGGGCAAAACTATGGCTACACCTTC.

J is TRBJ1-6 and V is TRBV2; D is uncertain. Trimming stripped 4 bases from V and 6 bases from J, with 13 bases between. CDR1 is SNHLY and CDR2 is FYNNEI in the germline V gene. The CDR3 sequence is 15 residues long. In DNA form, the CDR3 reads TGTGCCAGCAGTGTCTACCCCGCCGTTAATTCACCCCTCCACTTT. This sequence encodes CASSVYPAVNSPLHF.

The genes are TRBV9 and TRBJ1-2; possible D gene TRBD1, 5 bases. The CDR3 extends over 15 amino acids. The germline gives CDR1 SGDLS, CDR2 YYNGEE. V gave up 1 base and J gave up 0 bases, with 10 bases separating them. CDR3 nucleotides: TGTGCCAGCAGCGTAAGTGACAGAGCTAACTATGGCTACACCTTC. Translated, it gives CASSVSDRANYGYTF.

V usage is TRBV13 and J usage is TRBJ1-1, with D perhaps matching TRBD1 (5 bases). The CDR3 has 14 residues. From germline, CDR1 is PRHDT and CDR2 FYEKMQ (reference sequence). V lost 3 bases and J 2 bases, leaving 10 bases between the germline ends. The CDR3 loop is CASSLSRGNTEAFF. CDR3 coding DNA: TGTGCCAGCAGCTTGAGTAGGGGAAACACTGAAGCTTTCTTT.

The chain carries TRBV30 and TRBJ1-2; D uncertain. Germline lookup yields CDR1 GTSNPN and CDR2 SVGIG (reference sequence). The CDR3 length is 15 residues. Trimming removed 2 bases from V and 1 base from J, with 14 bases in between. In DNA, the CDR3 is TGTGCCTGGAGTCTTCCTCGCCTGCGTAACTATGGCTACACCTTC. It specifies CAWSLPRLRNYGYTF.

CDR3 sequence (DNA): TGTGCCAGCAGTTCTGGGACTACCCCTTCCTACAATGAGCAGTTCTTC. It is translated as CASSSGTTPSYNEQFF. The V gene is TRBV27, the J gene TRBJ2-1; 7 nucleotides match TRBD2. Germline V gene lookup returns CDR1 MNHEY and CDR2 SMNVEV (reference sequence). CDR3 length: 16 amino acids. The junction had 7 bases not matched to a gene; V was cut back by 4 bases and J by 1 base.

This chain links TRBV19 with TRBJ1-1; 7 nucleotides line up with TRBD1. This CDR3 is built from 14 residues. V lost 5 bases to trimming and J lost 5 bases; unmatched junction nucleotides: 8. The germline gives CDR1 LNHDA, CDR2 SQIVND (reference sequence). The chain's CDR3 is CASSAAQQGTEAFF. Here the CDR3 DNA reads TGTGCCAGTAGTGCTGCACAACAGGGGACTGAAGCTTTCTTT.

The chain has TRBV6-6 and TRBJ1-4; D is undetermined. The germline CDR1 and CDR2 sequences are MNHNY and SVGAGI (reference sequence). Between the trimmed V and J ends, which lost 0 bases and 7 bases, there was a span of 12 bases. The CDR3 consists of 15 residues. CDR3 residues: CASSYSGRRVEKLFF. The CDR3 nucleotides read TGTGCCAGCAGTTACTCAGGGAGGAGGGTTGAAAAACTGTTTTTT.

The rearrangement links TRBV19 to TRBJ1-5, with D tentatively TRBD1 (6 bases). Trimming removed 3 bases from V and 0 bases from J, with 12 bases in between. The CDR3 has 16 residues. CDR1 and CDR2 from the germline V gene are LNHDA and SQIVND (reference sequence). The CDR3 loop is CASSMAGGDSNQPQHF. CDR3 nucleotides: TGTGCCAGTAGTATGGCGGGGGGCGATAGCAATCAGCCCCAGCATTTT.

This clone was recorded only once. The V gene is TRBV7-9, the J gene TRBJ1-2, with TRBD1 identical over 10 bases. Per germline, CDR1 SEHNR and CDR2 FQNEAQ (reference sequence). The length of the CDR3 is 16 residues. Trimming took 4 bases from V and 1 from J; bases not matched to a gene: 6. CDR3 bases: TGTGCCAGCAGCTCCACCGGACAGGGGGTTAACTATGGCTACACCTTC. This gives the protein CASSSTGQGVNYGYTF.

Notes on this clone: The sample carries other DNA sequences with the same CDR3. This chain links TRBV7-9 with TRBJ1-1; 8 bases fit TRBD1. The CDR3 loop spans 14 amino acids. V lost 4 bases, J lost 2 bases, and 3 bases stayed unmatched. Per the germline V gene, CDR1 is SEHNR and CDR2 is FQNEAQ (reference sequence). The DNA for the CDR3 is TGTGCCAGCAGCTCAGGGACAGGTAACACTGAAGCTTTCTTT. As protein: CASSSGTGNTEAFF.

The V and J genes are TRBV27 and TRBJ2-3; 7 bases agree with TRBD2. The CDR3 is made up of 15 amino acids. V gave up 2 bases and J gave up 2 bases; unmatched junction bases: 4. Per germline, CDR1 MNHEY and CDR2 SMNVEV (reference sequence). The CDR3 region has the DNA TGTGCCAGCAGTTTAGGACTAGAGTTCACAGATACGCAGTATTTT. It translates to CASSLGLEFTDTQYF.

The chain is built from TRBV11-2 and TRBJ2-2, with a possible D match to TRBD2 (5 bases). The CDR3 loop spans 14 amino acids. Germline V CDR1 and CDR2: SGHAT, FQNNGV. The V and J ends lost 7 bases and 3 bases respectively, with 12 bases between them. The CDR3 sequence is CASMLRGYTGELFF. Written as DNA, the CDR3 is TGTGCCAGCATGTTACGAGGGTACACCGGGGAGCTGTTTTTT.

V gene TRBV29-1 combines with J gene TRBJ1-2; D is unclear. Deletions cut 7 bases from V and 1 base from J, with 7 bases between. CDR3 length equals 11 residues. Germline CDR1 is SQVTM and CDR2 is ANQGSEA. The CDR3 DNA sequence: TGCAGCGCTGACCTTAACTATGGCTACACCTTC. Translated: CSADLNYGYTF.

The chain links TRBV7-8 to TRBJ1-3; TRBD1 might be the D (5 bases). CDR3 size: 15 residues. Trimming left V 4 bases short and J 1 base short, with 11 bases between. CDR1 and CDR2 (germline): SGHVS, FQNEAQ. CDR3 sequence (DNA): TGTGCCAGCAGCTCCCATCGGGGGTCTGGAAACACCATATATTTT. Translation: CASSSHRGSGNTIYF.

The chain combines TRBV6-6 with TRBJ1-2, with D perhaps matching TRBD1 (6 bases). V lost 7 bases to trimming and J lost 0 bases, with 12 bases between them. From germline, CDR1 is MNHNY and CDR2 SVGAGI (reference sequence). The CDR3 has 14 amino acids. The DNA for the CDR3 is TGTGCCAGCAAGATGACAGGTTCTAACTATGGCTACACCTTC. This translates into CASKMTGSNYGYTF.

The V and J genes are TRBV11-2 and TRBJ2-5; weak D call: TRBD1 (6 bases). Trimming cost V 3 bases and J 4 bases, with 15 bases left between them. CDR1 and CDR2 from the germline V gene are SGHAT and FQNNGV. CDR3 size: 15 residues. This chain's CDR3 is CASSLGSQGGETQYF. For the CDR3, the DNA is TGTGCCAGCAGCTTGGGATCACAGGGCGGAGAGACCCAGTACTTC.

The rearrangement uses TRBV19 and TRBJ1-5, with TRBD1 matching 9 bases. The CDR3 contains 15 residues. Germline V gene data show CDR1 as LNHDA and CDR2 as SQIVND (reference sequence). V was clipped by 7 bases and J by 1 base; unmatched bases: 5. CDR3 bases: TGTGCCAGTAATTCCGGACAGGGGAGCAATCAGCCCCAGCATTTT. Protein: CASNSGQGSNQPQHF.

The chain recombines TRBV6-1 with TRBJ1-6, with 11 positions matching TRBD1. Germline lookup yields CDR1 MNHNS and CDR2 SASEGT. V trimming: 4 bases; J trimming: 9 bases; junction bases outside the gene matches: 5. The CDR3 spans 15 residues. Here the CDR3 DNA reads TGTGCCAGCAGTGGGGACAGGGGGAATGGTTCACCCCTCCACTTT. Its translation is CASSGDRGNGSPLHF.

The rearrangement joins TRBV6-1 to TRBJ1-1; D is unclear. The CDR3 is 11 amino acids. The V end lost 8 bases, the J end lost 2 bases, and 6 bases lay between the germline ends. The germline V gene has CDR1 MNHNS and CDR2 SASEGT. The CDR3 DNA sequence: TGTGCCAGCCTCCTCAACACTGAAGCTTTCTTT. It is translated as CASLLNTEAFF.

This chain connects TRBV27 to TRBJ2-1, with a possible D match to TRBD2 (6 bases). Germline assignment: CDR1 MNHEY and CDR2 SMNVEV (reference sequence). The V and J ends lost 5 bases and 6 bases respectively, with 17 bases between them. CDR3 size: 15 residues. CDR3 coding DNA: TGTGCCAGCAGTACCACTAGCCCCCCTCGCAATGAGCAGTTCTTC. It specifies CASSTTSPPRNEQFF.

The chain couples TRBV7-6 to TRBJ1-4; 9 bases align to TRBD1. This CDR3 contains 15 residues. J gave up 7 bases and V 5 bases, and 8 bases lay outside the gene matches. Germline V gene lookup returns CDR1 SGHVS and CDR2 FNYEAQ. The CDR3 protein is CASSPGQGGGEKLFF. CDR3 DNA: TGTGCCAGCAGCCCGGGACAGGGAGGGGGTGAAAAACTGTTTTTT. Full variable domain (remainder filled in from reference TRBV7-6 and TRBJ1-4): GAGVSQSPRYKVTKRGQDVALRCDPISGHVSLYWYRQALGQGPEFLTYFNYEAQQDKSGLPNDRFSAERPEGSISTLTIQRTEQRDSAMYRCASSPGQGGGEKLFFGSGTQLSVL.

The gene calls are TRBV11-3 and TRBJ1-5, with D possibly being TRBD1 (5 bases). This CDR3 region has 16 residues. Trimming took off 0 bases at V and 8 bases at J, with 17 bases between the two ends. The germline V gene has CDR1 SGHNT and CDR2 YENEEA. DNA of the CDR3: TGTGCCAGCAGCTTAGAATTCAGGGCGGTCTCGGAGCCCCAGCATTTT. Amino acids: CASSLEFRAVSEPQHF.